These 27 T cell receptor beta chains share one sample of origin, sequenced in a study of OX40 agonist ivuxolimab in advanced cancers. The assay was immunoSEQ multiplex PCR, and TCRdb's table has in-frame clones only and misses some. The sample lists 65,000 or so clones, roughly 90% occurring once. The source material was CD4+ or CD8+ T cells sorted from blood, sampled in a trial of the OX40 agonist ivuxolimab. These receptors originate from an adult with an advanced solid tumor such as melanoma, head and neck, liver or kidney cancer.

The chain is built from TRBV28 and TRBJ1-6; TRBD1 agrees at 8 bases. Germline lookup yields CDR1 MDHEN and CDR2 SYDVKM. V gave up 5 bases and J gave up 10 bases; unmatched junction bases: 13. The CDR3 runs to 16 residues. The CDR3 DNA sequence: TGTGCCAGCAGTGCCTACAGGGGGGGCTTTGGATCACCCCTCCACTTT. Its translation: CASSAYRGGFGSPLHF.

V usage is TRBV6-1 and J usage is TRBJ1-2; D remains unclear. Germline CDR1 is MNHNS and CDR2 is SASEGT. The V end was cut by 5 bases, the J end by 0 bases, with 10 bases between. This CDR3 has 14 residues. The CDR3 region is CASSSDGTNYGYTF. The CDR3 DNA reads TGTGCCAGCAGTTCCGATGGGACTAACTATGGCTACACCTTC.

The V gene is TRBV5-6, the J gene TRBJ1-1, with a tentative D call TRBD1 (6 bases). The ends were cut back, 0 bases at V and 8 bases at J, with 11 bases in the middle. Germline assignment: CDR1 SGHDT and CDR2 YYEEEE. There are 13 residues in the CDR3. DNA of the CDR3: TGTGCCAGCAGCTTGGGCCCCGGGACAGAAGCTTTCTTT. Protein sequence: CASSLGPGTEAFF. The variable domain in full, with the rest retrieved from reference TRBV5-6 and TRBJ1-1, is DAGVTQSPTHLIKTRGQQVTLRCSPKSGHDTVSWYQQALGQGPQFIFQYYEEEERQRGNFPDRFSGHQFPNYSSELNVNALLLGDSALYLCASSLGPGTEAFFGQGTRLTVV.

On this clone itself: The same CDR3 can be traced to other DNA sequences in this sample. This CDR3 is CSVVPEMNTEAFF. CDR3 DNA: TGCAGCGTTGTTCCAGAAATGAACACTGAAGCTTTCTTT. J is TRBJ1-1 and V is TRBV29-1, with no clear D. Trimming pared 4 bases from V and 0 bases from J, leaving 9 bases between. The CDR3 covers 13 residues. Germline lookup yields CDR1 SQVTM and CDR2 ANQGSEA. The full variable domain, rest sourced from reference TRBV29-1 and TRBJ1-1, is SAVISQKPSRDICQRGTSLTIQCQVDSQVTMMFWYRQQPGQSLTLIATANQGSEATYESGFVIDKFPISRPNLTFSTLTVSNMSPEDSSIYLCSVVPEMNTEAFFGQGTRLTVV.

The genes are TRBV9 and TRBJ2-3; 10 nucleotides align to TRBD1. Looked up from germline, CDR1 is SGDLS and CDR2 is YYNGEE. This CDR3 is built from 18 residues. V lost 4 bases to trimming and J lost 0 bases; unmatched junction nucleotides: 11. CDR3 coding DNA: TGTGCCAGCAGCACGACAGGGGGCGCGAGGGTTAGCACAGATACGCAGTATTTT. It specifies CASSTTGGARVSTDTQYF.

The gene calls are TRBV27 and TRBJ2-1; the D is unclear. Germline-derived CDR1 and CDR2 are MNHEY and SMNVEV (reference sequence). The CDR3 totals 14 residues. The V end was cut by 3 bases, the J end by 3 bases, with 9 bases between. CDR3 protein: CASSLGRDYNEQFF. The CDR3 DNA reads TGTGCCAGCAGTTTGGGAAGGGACTACAATGAGCAGTTCTTC.

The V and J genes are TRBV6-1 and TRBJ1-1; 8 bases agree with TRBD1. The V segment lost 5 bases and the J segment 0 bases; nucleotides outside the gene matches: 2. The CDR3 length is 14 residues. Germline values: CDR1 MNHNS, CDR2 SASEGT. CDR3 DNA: TGTGCCAGCAGTTGGACAGGGATGAACACTGAAGCTTTCTTT. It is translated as CASSWTGMNTEAFF.

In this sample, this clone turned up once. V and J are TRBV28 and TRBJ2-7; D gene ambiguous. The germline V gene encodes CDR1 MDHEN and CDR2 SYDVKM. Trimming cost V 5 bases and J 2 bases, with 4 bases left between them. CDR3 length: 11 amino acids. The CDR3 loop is CASSLAYEQYF. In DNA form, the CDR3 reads TGTGCCAGCAGTCTAGCCTACGAGCAGTACTTC.

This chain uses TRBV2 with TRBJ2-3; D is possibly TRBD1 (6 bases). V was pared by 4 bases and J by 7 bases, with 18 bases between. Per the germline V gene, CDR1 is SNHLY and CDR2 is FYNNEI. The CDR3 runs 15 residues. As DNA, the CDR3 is TGTGCCAGCAGTGGGGGACGGTTGGACAGATATACGCAGTATTTT. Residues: CASSGGRLDRYTQYF.

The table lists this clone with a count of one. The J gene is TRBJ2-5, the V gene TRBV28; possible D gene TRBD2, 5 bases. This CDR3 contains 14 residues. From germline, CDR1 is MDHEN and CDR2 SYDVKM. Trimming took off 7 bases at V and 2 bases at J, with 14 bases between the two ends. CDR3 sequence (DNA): TGTGCCAGCACCTCGAGAGGGTTACAAGAGACCCAGTACTTC. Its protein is CASTSRGLQETQYF.

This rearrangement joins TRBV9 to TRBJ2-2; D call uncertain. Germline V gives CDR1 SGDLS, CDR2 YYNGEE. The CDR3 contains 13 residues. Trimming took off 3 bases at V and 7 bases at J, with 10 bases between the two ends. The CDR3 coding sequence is TGTGCCAGCAGCGCCTTAGTTGACGGGGAGCTGTTTTTT. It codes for CASSALVDGELFF.

DNA for the CDR3: TGCAGTGCTATGAGGGACTATGGCTACACCTTC. Its translation: CSAMRDYGYTF. The rearrangement joins TRBV20-1 to TRBJ1-2; the D is unclear. V lost 4 bases and J lost 3, with 6 bases in between. This CDR3 contains 11 residues. Germline-derived CDR1 and CDR2 are DFQATT and SNEGSKA (reference sequence).

The CDR3 DNA is TGTGCCAGCTCACCCTCAGGGAGCTGGGAGGGAACGTATGGCTACACCTTC. Protein: CASSPSGSWEGTYGYTF. The chain couples TRBV18 to TRBJ1-2; D perhaps matches TRBD1 (5 bases). The V gene's germline CDR1 is KGHSH and CDR2 LQKENI. The CDR3 runs to 17 residues. Trimming left V 3 bases short and J 5 bases short, with 22 bases between. Combining the CDR3 with reference TRBV18 and TRBJ1-2 gives the whole variable domain NAGVMQNPRHLVRRRGQEARLRCSPMKGHSHVYWYRQLPEEGLKFMVYLQKENIIDESGMPKERFSAEFPKEGPSILRIQQVVRGDSAAYFCASSPSGSWEGTYGYTFGSGTRLTVV.

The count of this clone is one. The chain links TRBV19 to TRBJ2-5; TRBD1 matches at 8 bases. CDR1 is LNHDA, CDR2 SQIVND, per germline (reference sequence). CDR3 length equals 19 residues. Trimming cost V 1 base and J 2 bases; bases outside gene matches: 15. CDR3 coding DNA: TGTGCCAGTAGTATAGGACAGGGGAACTACGGGACAGTACAAGAGACCCAGTACTTC. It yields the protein CASSIGQGNYGTVQETQYF.

The CDR3 spells CASSQGGGPKETQYF. In DNA, the CDR3 is TGTGCCAGCAGCCAAGGCGGGGGGCCAAAAGAGACCCAGTACTTC. The chain links TRBV4-2 to TRBJ2-5; TRBD2 matches at 8 bases. V gave up 1 base and J gave up 3 bases; unmatched junction bases: 4. CDR1 and CDR2 (germline): LGHNA, YNFKEQ. This CDR3 region has 15 residues.

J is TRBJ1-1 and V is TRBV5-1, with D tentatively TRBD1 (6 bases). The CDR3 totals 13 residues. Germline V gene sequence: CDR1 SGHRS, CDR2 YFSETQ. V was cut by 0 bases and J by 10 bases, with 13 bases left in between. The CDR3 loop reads CASSLGAGEGAFF. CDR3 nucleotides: TGCGCCAGCAGCTTGGGGGCAGGGGAGGGAGCTTTCTTT. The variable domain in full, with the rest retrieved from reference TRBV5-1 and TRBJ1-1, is KAGVTQTPRYLIKTRGQQVTLSCSPISGHRSVSWYQQTPGQGLQFLFEYFSETQRNKGNFPGRFSGRQFSNSRSEMNVSTLELGDSALYLCASSLGAGEGAFFGQGTRLTVV.

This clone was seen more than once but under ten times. DNA for the CDR3: TGTGCCAGCAGTTACCTAGTTGGGGGTAGCGGGGAGCTGTTTTTT. Residues: CASSYLVGGSGELFF. V gene TRBV6-6 combines with J gene TRBJ2-2; D may correspond to TRBD1 or TRBD2 (5 bases each). Germline loops: CDR1 MNHNY, CDR2 SVGAGI (reference sequence). The V end lost 2 bases, the J end lost 7 bases, and 14 bases lay between the germline ends. The CDR3 covers 15 residues.

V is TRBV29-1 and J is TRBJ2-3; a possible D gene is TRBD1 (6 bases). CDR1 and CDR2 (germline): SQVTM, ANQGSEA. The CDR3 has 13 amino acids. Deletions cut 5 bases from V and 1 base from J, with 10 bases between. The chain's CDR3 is CSVYRQGTDTQYF. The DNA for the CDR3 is TGCAGCGTTTATCGACAGGGCACAGATACGCAGTATTTT.

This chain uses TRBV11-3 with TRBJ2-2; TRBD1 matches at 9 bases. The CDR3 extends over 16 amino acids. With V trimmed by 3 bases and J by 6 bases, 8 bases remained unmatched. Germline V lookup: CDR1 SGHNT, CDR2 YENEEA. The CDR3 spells CASSFTAQGAAGELFF. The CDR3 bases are TGTGCCAGCAGCTTCACCGCACAGGGGGCTGCCGGGGAGCTGTTTTTT.

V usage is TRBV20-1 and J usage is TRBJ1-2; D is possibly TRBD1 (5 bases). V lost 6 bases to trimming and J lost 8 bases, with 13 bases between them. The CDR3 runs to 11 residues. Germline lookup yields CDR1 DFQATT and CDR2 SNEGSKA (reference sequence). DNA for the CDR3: TGCAGTGCCCAGAGGGGAGAGGGCTACACCTTC. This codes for CSAQRGEGYTF.

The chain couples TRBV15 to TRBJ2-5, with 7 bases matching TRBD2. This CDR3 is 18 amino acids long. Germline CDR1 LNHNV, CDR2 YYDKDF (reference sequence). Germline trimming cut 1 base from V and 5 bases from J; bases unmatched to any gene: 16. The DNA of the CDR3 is TGTGCCACCAGCAGAGGGGTGGTAAGCGGGGCGACGGGGGAGACCCAGTACTTC. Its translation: CATSRGVVSGATGETQYF.

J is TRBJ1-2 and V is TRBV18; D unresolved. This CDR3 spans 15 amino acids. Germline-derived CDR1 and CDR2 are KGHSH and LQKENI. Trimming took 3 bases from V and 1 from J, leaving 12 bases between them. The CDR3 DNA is TGTGCCAGCTCACCCCCTAACTCCGATAACTATGGCTACACCTTC. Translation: CASSPPNSDNYGYTF.

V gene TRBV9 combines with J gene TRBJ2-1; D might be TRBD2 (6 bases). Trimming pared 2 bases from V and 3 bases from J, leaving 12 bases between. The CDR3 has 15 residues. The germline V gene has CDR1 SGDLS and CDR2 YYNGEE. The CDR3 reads CASSVGGVFYNEQFF. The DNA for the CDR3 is TGTGCCAGCAGCGTTGGCGGGGTTTTCTACAATGAGCAGTTCTTC.

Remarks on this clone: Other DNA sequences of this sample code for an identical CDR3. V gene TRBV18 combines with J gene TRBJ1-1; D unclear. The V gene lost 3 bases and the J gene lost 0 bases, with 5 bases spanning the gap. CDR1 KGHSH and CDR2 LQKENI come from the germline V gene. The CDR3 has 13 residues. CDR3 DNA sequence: TGTGCCAGCTCACCGCAGGTGAACACTGAAGCTTTCTTT. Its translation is CASSPQVNTEAFF.

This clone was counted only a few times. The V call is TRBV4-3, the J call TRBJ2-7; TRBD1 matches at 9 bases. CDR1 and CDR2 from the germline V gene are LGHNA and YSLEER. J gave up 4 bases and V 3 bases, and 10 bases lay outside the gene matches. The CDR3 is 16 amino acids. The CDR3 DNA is TGCGCCAGCAGCCAGGAGGGATACAGGGGGCTTTACGAGCAGTACTTC. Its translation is CASSQEGYRGLYEQYF.

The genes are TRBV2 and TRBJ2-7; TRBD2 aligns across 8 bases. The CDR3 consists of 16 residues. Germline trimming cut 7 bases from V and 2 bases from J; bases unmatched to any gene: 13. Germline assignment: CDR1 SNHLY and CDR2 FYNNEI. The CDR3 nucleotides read TGTGCCAGCACCGGGGGGGCCTACAGGGTTACCTACGAGCAGTACTTC. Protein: CASTGGAYRVTYEQYF.

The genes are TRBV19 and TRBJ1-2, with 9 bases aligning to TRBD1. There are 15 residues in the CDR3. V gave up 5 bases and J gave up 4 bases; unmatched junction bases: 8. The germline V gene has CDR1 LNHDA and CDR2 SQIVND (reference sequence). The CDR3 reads CASSGGQGIGYGYTF. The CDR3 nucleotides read TGTGCCAGTAGTGGAGGACAGGGGATCGGCTATGGCTACACCTTC.